This T cell receptor beta chain was captured in a study of blood T cell repertoires in COVID-19 (dated by TCRdb to 2019 to 2021). About the study as a whole: Samples from collaborators originated in the United States, Italy and Spain and spanned both the acute and convalescent phases of COVID-19. The material from the prospective study consisted of cDNA or gDNA derived from T cells, B-cell-depleted T cells, or PBMCs. The dataset comprised deeply sampled blood TCRbeta repertoires from subjects exposed to, actively infected with, or recovered from COVID-19. The repertoires were released in a freely available public database meant as a resource for research on the immune response to SARS-CoV-2. Samples were obtained from the ongoing ImmuneRACE study (first 160 participants) and from about 1,300 subjects provided by 6 global collaborators. Nearly every sample came with metadata listing a de-identified subject ID, COVID-19 status, age in years and sex. Where HLA class I and class II types were available, the types were taken from metadata supplied by the sample provider, not from assay-based typing.

TCRbeta CDR3 regions were amplified from genomic DNA by means of the immunoSEQ Assay, a bias-controlled multiplex PCR. In the original analysis: The number of nucleated cells in each sample was estimated from the amplification of reference gene primers within the assay. To quantify the absolute abundance of each unique TCRbeta CDR3 rearrangement, sequence reads were collapsed and filtered. For each sample, productive Simpson clonality was calculated as the square root of Simpson's diversity index over productive rearrangements. The table comes from immuneACCESS by way of TCRdb, which keeps in-frame sequences with V and J called. Part of the clones is missing from these tables; in studies checked, under half for an unresolved V gene and the rest for unknown reasons. D and trimming were read from the DNA, whereas the V and J calls and clone size are those reported in that table. This sample has about 170,000 clones in its table, and just under 85% of those were observed once. Around 2.7% of the sample is in the top ten clones.

Details on this clone: No cognate antigen has been identified for it. The record has no base qualities; no much larger clone is one base away.

Points the paper makes about the study in general: Clinical and demographic metadata were provided uncurated, with the amount varying by source and participant.

Via the germline V gene, CDR1 is SGHRS and CDR2 YFSETQ. The CDR3, from cysteine to phenylalanine, totals 15 residues. Only the CDR3 region is kept as DNA, spanning 45 bases read in frame from base 1. V is cut by 3 bases and J by 5 bases, and the space between the germline ends is 14 bases. In Seattle, one collaborating source enrolled patients while the infection was active and tracked those patients longitudinally over the course of disease. Collaborating institutions collected whole blood in K2EDTA tubes following their own protocols. For TCRbeta analysis, collaborators shipped samples as frozen whole blood, isolated PBMCs, or DNA extracted from either of those sample types.

Sequencing was carried out using peripheral blood. The V and J segments used are TRBV5-1 and TRBJ2-2; the D segment could be TRBD1, given 5 matching bases. The sequence was obtained from a woman of 80 years or more with COVID-19, enrolled during active disease. The CDR3: CASSSREFWTGELFF. The bases read TGCGCCAGCAGCTCCAGGGAATTTTGGACCGGGGAGCTGTTTTTT.